This T cell receptor beta chain was sequenced during a study of blood T cells in healthy people across ages. Study at large: Using template switching, researchers captured about one barcoded beta molecule for each two T cells.

As regards this clonotype: As yet, its antigen is unknown.

Together with a sample-barcoded 5' primer, a J-beta primer mix was included in a second PCR lasting about 7 to 12 cycles. In TCRdb, the 5' RACE reads were re-called with MiXCR into one record per CDR3 protein. This repertoire shows about 1.5 million distinct CDR3 sequences, roughly 40% found once; its top ten account for roughly 7.9%. The germline V gene has CDR1 MDHEN and CDR2 SYDVKM. CDR3 length: 12 amino acids. V gave up 6 bases and J gave up 6 bases, with 11 bases separating them. General study results and limits: Changes seen in expanded clonotypes were possibly confounded by donor CMV status left unknown. Comparison with aged donors showed that long-lived donors had more naive CD4+ cells and higher diversity.

The clonotype was recovered from a woman younger than 30 in good health. The sequenced sample consisted of blood. V usage is TRBV28 and J usage is TRBJ1-1; D is perhaps TRBD1 (5 bases). The CDR3 protein is CASREQDSEAFF. The CDR3, as DNA: TGTGCCAGCAGGGAACAGGATTCTGAAGCTTTCTTT.